This entry concerns a single TCR beta chain. Germline CDR1 reads SEHNR; CDR2 reads FQNEAQ (reference sequence). V lost 4 bases to trimming and J lost 2 bases, with 14 bases between them. The CDR3 spans 15 residues. The sample belongs to a study of T-cell memory formation after mild COVID-19. TCRdb processed the 5' RACE reads anew with MiXCR; each CDR3 protein has one entry. The sample carries fewer than 250,000 distinct CDR3 sequences, 27% recorded once. This TCR was recovered from an adult woman who had mild COVID-19 (a few samples of this study predate the infection). Cell type and time point are not known. The chain links TRBV7-9 to TRBJ2-5; D remains unclear. Input material: PBMCs or a T cell subset sorted from them (not recorded which). Here the CDR3 DNA reads TGTGCCAGCAGCTCGCGGCTGGGGTATCAAGAGACCCAGTACTTC. It codes for CASSSRLGYQETQYF.